This T cell receptor (beta chain) was sequenced in a study of T cell responses to AZD1222 COVID-19 vaccine. The overall study: The analysis combined second doses at about 4 or about 12 weeks. Study-wide findings and caveats: Of the AZD1222 recipients, only five to seven were seropositive at baseline. White British people made up most donors, females outnumbered males, and clonal diversity was possibly underestimated. Compared with day 0, the breadth and depth of the Spike-specific TCR repertoire rose significantly after two doses of AZD1222.

CDR1 is SGHTA and CDR2 is FQGNSA in the germline V gene. V lost 1 base and J lost 2, with 18 bases in between. The CDR3 extends over 17 amino acids. Sequencing was performed with immunoSEQ multiplex PCR; in TCRdb, only in-frame clones are kept and a portion is missing. The sample includes 70,000 to 85,000 clones, more than 80% of them seen just once. With respect to this clone: What it binds is unknown.

V gene TRBV7-2 combines with J gene TRBJ2-7; D possibly corresponds to TRBD1 (5 bases). The source was peripheral blood, collected on day 0 of AZD1222 vaccination. The TCR sequence derives from an adult in good health. The CDR3 sequence: CASSLDVTAGAPYEQYF. For the CDR3, the DNA is TGTGCCAGCAGCTTAGATGTGACAGCAGGCGCGCCCTACGAGCAGTACTTC. Filled out from reference TRBV7-2 and TRBJ2-7, the complete variable domain reads GAGVSQSPSNKVTEKGKDVELRCDPISGHTALYWYRQSLGQGLEFLIYFQGNSAPDKSGLPSDRFSAERTGGSVSTLTIQRTQQEDSAVYLCASSLDVTAGAPYEQYFGPGTRLTVT.